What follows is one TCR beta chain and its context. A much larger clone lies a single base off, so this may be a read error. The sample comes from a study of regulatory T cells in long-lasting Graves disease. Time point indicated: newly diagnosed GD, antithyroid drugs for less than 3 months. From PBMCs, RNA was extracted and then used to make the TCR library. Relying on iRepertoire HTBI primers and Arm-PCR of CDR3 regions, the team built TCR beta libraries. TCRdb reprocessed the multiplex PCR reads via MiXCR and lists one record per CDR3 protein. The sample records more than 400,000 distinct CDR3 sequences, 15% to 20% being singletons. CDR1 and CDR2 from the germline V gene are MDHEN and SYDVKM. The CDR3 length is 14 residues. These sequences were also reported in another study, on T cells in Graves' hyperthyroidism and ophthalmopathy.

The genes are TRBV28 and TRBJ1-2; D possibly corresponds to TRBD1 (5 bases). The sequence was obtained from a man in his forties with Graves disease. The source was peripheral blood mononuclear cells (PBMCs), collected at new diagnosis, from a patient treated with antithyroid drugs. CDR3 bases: TGTGCCAGCAGTAGGACACTTAGAACCTATGGCCACACCTTC. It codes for CASSRTLRTYGHTF.